Listed below are T cell receptor beta chains from one sample, sequenced in a study of T-cell reconstitution after alpha-beta-depleted transplantation in children. TCRdb reprocessed the PCR reads via MiXCR and lists one record per CDR3 protein. The profile shows about 610,000 distinct CDR3 sequences, under 12% of them singletons. Sample: PBMCs from the stem cell graft donor, taken from the stem cell graft. These receptors came from a human donor who donated a stem cell graft to a child with acute myeloid leukemia. Each CDR3 is given with its conserved first and last residue. The D gene is left open where the match is weak. Not all rows give a size; the values are once, few, many and, for expanded clones, a class.

j_call: TRBJ2-2
clone_size: many
d_call: NA
v_call: TRBV9
cdr3_nt: TGTGCCAGCAGTTTCAGTCCCGGGGTTCCCGGGGAGCTGTTTTTT
cdr3_aa: CASSFSPGVPGELFF

j_call: TRBJ2-7
clone_size: few
d_call: TRBD2
v_call: TRBV15
cdr3_nt: TGTGCCACCAGCAGACTAGCGGGAGTAGGCGAGCAGTACTTC
cdr3_aa: CATSRLAGVGEQYF

j_call: TRBJ1-2
clone_size: few
d_call: NA
v_call: TRBV2
cdr3_nt: TGTGCCAGCAGGGGGGACGGCGCCTATGGCTACACCTTC
cdr3_aa: CASRGDGAYGYTF

j_call: TRBJ2-4
clone_size: NA
d_call: TRBD2
v_call: TRBV2
cdr3_nt: TGTGCCAGCAGTCTAAGCGGGAATGTAAAAAACATTCAGTACTTC
cdr3_aa: CASSLSGNVKNIQYF

j_call: TRBJ1-1
clone_size: many
d_call: TRBD1
v_call: TRBV12-3/TRBV12-4
cdr3_nt: TGTGCCAGCCTACGCAGGGGGGGATGGACTGAAGCTTTCTTT
cdr3_aa: CASLRRGGWTEAFF

j_call: TRBJ1-5
clone_size: NA
d_call: TRBD1
v_call: TRBV18
cdr3_nt: TGTGCCAGCTCACCACAGACAGGGCGGATTCAGCCCCAGCATTTT
cdr3_aa: CASSPQTGRIQPQHF

j_call: TRBJ1-1
clone_size: NA
d_call: TRBD1
v_call: TRBV20-1
cdr3_nt: TGCAGTGCTAGATCATGGACAGGGCGGGCTGAAGCTTTCTTT
cdr3_aa: CSARSWTGRAEAFF

j_call: TRBJ1-2
clone_size: many
d_call: TRBD1
v_call: TRBV12-3/TRBV12-4
cdr3_nt: TGTGCCGGATCGACAGGGACTTATGGCTACACCTTC
cdr3_aa: CAGSTGTYGYTF

j_call: TRBJ2-2
clone_size: NA
d_call: NA
v_call: TRBV12-3/TRBV12-4
cdr3_nt: TGTGCCAGCACCCCGCCCAGGGGCAGGGGTACCGGGAACACCGGGGAGCTGTTTTTT
cdr3_aa: CASTPPRGRGTGNTGELFF

j_call: TRBJ1-1
clone_size: NA
d_call: NA
v_call: TRBV27
cdr3_nt: TGTGCCAGCAGTTTATTTGGGGAGGGCCTCCGGAACACTGAAGCTTTCTTT
cdr3_aa: CASSLFGEGLRNTEAFF

j_call: TRBJ2-1
clone_size: NA
d_call: TRBD1
v_call: TRBV29-1
cdr3_nt: TGCAGCGTGATCCGGGACAGGGGCAATGAGCAGTTCTTC
cdr3_aa: CSVIRDRGNEQFF

j_call: TRBJ1-4
clone_size: NA
d_call: NA
v_call: TRBV21-1
cdr3_nt: TGTGCCAGCAGCGCCCTGACAGGGGTAGGAGAAAAACTGTTTTTT
cdr3_aa: CASSALTGVGEKLFF

j_call: TRBJ2-2
clone_size: many
d_call: NA
v_call: TRBV29-1
cdr3_nt: TGCAGCGTTGAAGTGGGGGCCGGGGAGCTGTTTTTT
cdr3_aa: CSVEVGAGELFF

j_call: TRBJ2-3
clone_size: many
d_call: NA
v_call: TRBV18
cdr3_nt: TGTGCCAGCTCACCAGGTTTAGCGGACCGGTTCCTGGGGGATACGCAGTATTTT
cdr3_aa: CASSPGLADRFLGDTQYF

j_call: TRBJ2-1
clone_size: many
d_call: TRBD2
v_call: TRBV20-1
cdr3_nt: TGCAGTGCTAGAGATCGGACTAGCGGAACCACGGACAATGAGCAGTTCTTC
cdr3_aa: CSARDRTSGTTDNEQFF

j_call: TRBJ2-7
clone_size: many
d_call: NA
v_call: TRBV27
cdr3_nt: TGTGCCAGCAGTTACGGACAAAGACCCTACGAGCAGTACTTC
cdr3_aa: CASSYGQRPYEQYF

j_call: TRBJ1-5
clone_size: few
d_call: NA
v_call: TRBV12-3/TRBV12-4
cdr3_nt: TGTGCCAGCAGTTTTGGACTGAGTGGCAATCAGCCCCAGCATTTT
cdr3_aa: CASSFGLSGNQPQHF

j_call: TRBJ2-6
clone_size: NA
d_call: NA
v_call: TRBV20-1
cdr3_nt: TGCAGTGCTTTCGGTGGGGCCAACGTCCTGACTTTC
cdr3_aa: CSAFGGANVLTF

j_call: TRBJ2-2
clone_size: NA
d_call: NA
v_call: TRBV20-1
cdr3_nt: TGCAGTGCTAGTCAAATAACCGGGGAGCTGTTTTTT
cdr3_aa: CSASQITGELFF

j_call: TRBJ1-1
clone_size: many
d_call: NA
v_call: TRBV29-1
cdr3_nt: TGCAGCTCTCGAGGGGATGGGGTAGCTTTCTTT
cdr3_aa: CSSRGDGVAFF

j_call: TRBJ2-2
clone_size: few
d_call: TRBD2
v_call: TRBV5-1
cdr3_nt: TGCGCCAGCAACCGGGACTACAACACCGGGGAGCTGTTTTTT
cdr3_aa: CASNRDYNTGELFF

j_call: TRBJ2-7
clone_size: NA
d_call: TRBD1
v_call: TRBV7-9
cdr3_nt: TGTGCCAGCAGCTCTGACAGGGGATGGCACGAGCAGTACTTC
cdr3_aa: CASSSDRGWHEQYF

j_call: TRBJ2-1
clone_size: many
d_call: NA
v_call: TRBV29-1
cdr3_nt: TGCAGCGCCGGGACGGGCTCCTACAATGAGCAGTTCTTC
cdr3_aa: CSAGTGSYNEQFF

j_call: TRBJ2-2
clone_size: NA
d_call: NA
v_call: TRBV2
cdr3_nt: TGTGCCAGCAGTGGCCCCGTTAAGACCGGGGAGCTGTTTTTT
cdr3_aa: CASSGPVKTGELFF

j_call: TRBJ2-7
clone_size: NA
d_call: TRBD1
v_call: TRBV7-8
cdr3_nt: TGTGCCAGCAGCTGGGACAGATCCGGATTCTACGAGCAGTACTTC
cdr3_aa: CASSWDRSGFYEQYF

j_call: TRBJ2-1
clone_size: NA
d_call: NA
v_call: TRBV2
cdr3_nt: TGTGCCAGCAGCCCGAATCGCGGGCGGAGCAATGAGCAGTTCTTC
cdr3_aa: CASSPNRGRSNEQFF

j_call: TRBJ2-1
clone_size: NA
d_call: NA
v_call: TRBV5-1
cdr3_nt: TGCGCCAGCAGCAGAGAGCTCATCTCCTACAATGAGCAGTTCTTC
cdr3_aa: CASSRELISYNEQFF

j_call: TRBJ2-5
clone_size: NA
d_call: NA
v_call: TRBV7-8
cdr3_nt: TGTGCCAGCAGCTTTGAGGTCCTAGTGTCCCAAGAGACCCAGTACTTC
cdr3_aa: CASSFEVLVSQETQYF

j_call: TRBJ2-1
clone_size: many
d_call: TRBD1
v_call: TRBV6-6
cdr3_nt: TGTGCCAGCAGCGACAGGGGTCGCAATGAGCAGTTCTTC
cdr3_aa: CASSDRGRNEQFF

j_call: TRBJ1-2
clone_size: many
d_call: TRBD1
v_call: TRBV12-3/TRBV12-4
cdr3_nt: TGTGCCAGCAGTCAACAGGGGCCCAGGGGCTACACCTTC
cdr3_aa: CASSQQGPRGYTF

j_call: TRBJ1-5
clone_size: NA
d_call: NA
v_call: TRBV18
cdr3_nt: TGTGCCAGCTCACCGGGGGGCCTGGGCAATCAGCCCCAGCATTTT
cdr3_aa: CASSPGGLGNQPQHF

j_call: TRBJ1-2
clone_size: NA
d_call: TRBD1
v_call: TRBV6-6
cdr3_nt: TGTGCCAGCAGCCCAGACAGGGGTGCCGGCTACACCTTC
cdr3_aa: CASSPDRGAGYTF

j_call: TRBJ2-5
clone_size: NA
d_call: TRBD1
v_call: TRBV2
cdr3_nt: TGTGCCAGCAAGAATACCGGGACAGGGGGAGAGACCCAGTACTTC
cdr3_aa: CASKNTGTGGETQYF

j_call: TRBJ2-3
clone_size: many
d_call: NA
v_call: TRBV29-1
cdr3_nt: TGCAGCGTTGAACCCCCTAGCGGCACAGATACGCAGTATTTT
cdr3_aa: CSVEPPSGTDTQYF

j_call: TRBJ2-7
clone_size: few
d_call: NA
v_call: TRBV20-1
cdr3_nt: TGCAGTGCCTTCCTGGGGGTAGCCGCCGAGCAGTACTTC
cdr3_aa: CSAFLGVAAEQYF

j_call: TRBJ1-5
clone_size: many
d_call: NA
v_call: TRBV20-1
cdr3_nt: TGCAGTGCTATTACCCCCGGGACGCGCAATCAGCCCCAGCATTTT
cdr3_aa: CSAITPGTRNQPQHF

j_call: TRBJ2-1
clone_size: many
d_call: TRBD2
v_call: TRBV9
cdr3_nt: TGTGCCAGCAGCACAGAGACTAGCGGGCCCAGAATCTTC
cdr3_aa: CASSTETSGPRIF

j_call: TRBJ1-1
clone_size: NA
d_call: NA
v_call: TRBV14
cdr3_nt: TGTGCCAGCAGCAAGAGGAGCCAACGGACTGAAGCTTTCTTT
cdr3_aa: CASSKRSQRTEAFF

j_call: TRBJ2-5
clone_size: many
d_call: NA
v_call: TRBV29-1
cdr3_nt: TGCAGCGTTGTAGCTGAGACCCAGTACTTC
cdr3_aa: CSVVAETQYF

j_call: TRBJ2-7
clone_size: many
d_call: NA
v_call: TRBV3-1
cdr3_nt: TGTGCCAGCAGCCAACTAGTAGGATCCTACGAGCAGTACTTC
cdr3_aa: CASSQLVGSYEQYF

j_call: TRBJ2-4
clone_size: few
d_call: TRBD2
v_call: TRBV4-2
cdr3_nt: TGTGCCAGCAGCCAAGAGTCGCGGGAGCCCAAAAACATTCAGTACTTC
cdr3_aa: CASSQESREPKNIQYF

j_call: TRBJ1-4
clone_size: many
d_call: NA
v_call: TRBV27
cdr3_nt: TGTGCCAGCAGTTTATCGTTTTCAACAACTAATGAAAAACTGTTTTTT
cdr3_aa: CASSLSFSTTNEKLFF

j_call: TRBJ2-5
clone_size: NA
d_call: TRBD2
v_call: TRBV7-9
cdr3_nt: TGTGCCAGCACCGAAGGGCCTAGCGGAGGCCAAGAGACCCAGTACTTC
cdr3_aa: CASTEGPSGGQETQYF

j_call: TRBJ2-1
clone_size: NA
d_call: NA
v_call: TRBV7-9
cdr3_nt: TGTGCCAGCAGCCTCGGGACTCCCGTGCAGTTCTTC
cdr3_aa: CASSLGTPVQFF

j_call: TRBJ2-5
clone_size: many
d_call: NA
v_call: TRBV7-7
cdr3_nt: TGTGCTAGCAGCTTAGAAGGTGGGATGGAGACCCAGTACTTC
cdr3_aa: CASSLEGGMETQYF

j_call: TRBJ1-1
clone_size: NA
d_call: NA
v_call: TRBV6-5
cdr3_nt: TGTGCCAGCAGTTATAACAGGGCCTCCACTGAAGCTTTCTTT
cdr3_aa: CASSYNRASTEAFF

j_call: TRBJ2-5
clone_size: many
d_call: NA
v_call: TRBV4-3
cdr3_nt: TGCGCCAGCAGCCAAGATCCGGCCAGGCAAGAGACCCAGTACTTC
cdr3_aa: CASSQDPARQETQYF

j_call: TRBJ2-3
clone_size: few
d_call: NA
v_call: TRBV4-3
cdr3_nt: TGCGCCAGCAGCCAAGGACACCTTACCACAGATACGCAGTATTTT
cdr3_aa: CASSQGHLTTDTQYF

j_call: TRBJ2-3
clone_size: NA
d_call: NA
v_call: TRBV5-1
cdr3_nt: TGCGCCAGCAGCTCGCCGAACATAAGAGCAGATACGCAGTATTTT
cdr3_aa: CASSSPNIRADTQYF

j_call: TRBJ2-1
clone_size: NA
d_call: NA
v_call: TRBV5-1
cdr3_nt: TGCGCCAGCAGCTTGGATTCGAGCTCCAATGAGCAGTTCTTC
cdr3_aa: CASSLDSSSNEQFF